The entry that follows covers one TCR beta chain sequence. CDR1 is SGHTA and CDR2 is FQGNSA in the germline V gene. The ends were cut back, 2 bases at V and 10 bases at J, with 21 bases in the middle. This CDR3 has 16 residues. This record belongs to a study of blood T cell repertoires in COVID-19. In the study overall: The origin of the acute and convalescent COVID-19 samples was the United States, Italy and Spain. In each case, the material was cDNA or gDNA derived from T cells, B-cell-depleted T cells, or PBMCs.

As processed by the authors: Amplified reference gene primers provided the basis for estimating nucleated cell counts. The repertoire was sequenced with immunoSEQ multiplex PCR; TCRdb's copy has only in-frame clones and lacks some. From that table come the V and J calls and clone size; the DNA was used to work out D and trimming. Of some 250,000 clones listed, about 86% were seen once; the top ten hold around 6.5%. The rearrangement uses TRBV7-2 and TRBJ1-5; the D gene is possibly TRBD1 (6 bases). The sample was peripheral blood. The TCR sequence derives from a man in his sixties with acute or convalescent COVID-19. The CDR3 bases are TGTGCCAGCAGCTTAAAGGGCCAGGGGCCTCTCATACCCCAGCATTTT. As protein: CASSLKGQGPLIPQHF.